Reported below is one T cell receptor beta chain. This entry comes from a study of sequential checkpoint blockade in melanoma. Overall study context: After both sequences, patients received maintenance nivolumab.

Libraries were prepared by immunoSEQ multiplex PCR; TCRdb keeps only in-frame clonotypes and omits some of them. Of about 38,000 clones listed, roughly 90% are singletons. V lost 6 bases and J lost 3; bases outside the gene matches: 6. The CDR3 runs 15 residues. Per germline, CDR1 LGHNA and CDR2 YSLEER. Stated treatment: randomized to nivolumab then ipilimumab (arm A) or the reverse (arm B). None of the patients previously received DNA-damaging chemotherapy. Live CD3+CD8+ CD19− CD56− cells were sorted from PBMCs. The chain is built from TRBV4-3 and TRBJ2-3; 10 nucleotides match TRBD1. This clonotype originated in a human donor with melanoma. Sequenced material: CD8+ T cells sorted from blood (inferred from file names), taken from a patient given nivolumab and ipilimumab in sequence. Written as DNA, the CDR3 is TGCGCCAGCAGTCCGACAGGGGGCCGGACAGATACGCAGTATTTT. Translating it yields CASSPTGGRTDTQYF.